A selection of T cell receptor beta chains follows, all from one sample in a study of blood T cell repertoires in COVID-19. Some clones are missing from TCRdb's copy, which holds only in-frame ones; the method was immunoSEQ multiplex PCR. In the table there are about 180,000 clones, around 83% of which are singletons. The sequenced sample was PBMCs or T cells enriched from blood (not recorded which). All receptors come from a man aged 50-59 years who had recovered from COVID-19. The CDR3 runs from the conserved cysteine through the conserved F or W. D genes are given only for firm matches. Expanded clones are given a class, and other clones once, few, many or no size at all.

abundance	v_gene	j_gene	d_gene	len	CDR3nt	CDR3aa
once	TRBV9	TRBJ1-1	-	17	TGTGCCAGCAGCGTATTGCCCAGGGGACGCGTCGGATCAGAAGCTTTCTTT	CASSVLPRGRVGSEAFF
few	TRBV12-3/TRBV12-4	TRBJ1-2	-	13	TGTGCCAGCAGCCAAGGACAAGTCTATGGCTACACCTTC	CASSQGQVYGYTF
once	TRBV19	TRBJ1-5	-	14	TGTGCCAGTAGTATAGCCCTGGACCAGGGGTCCCAGCATTTT	CASSIALDQGSQHF
-	TRBV5-1	TRBJ1-5	TRBD1	14	TGCGCCAGCAGCGACGGACAGGGGGAACAGCCCCAGCATTTT	CASSDGQGEQPQHF
once	TRBV2	TRBJ1-1	-	15	TGTGCCAGCAGTGTAGAGGAATTAACAAGCTCTGAAGCTTTCTTT	CASSVEELTSSEAFF
-	TRBV11-3	TRBJ1-5	-	14	TGTGCCAGCAGCTTATTGGGAGGCAATCAGCCCCAGCATTTT	CASSLLGGNQPQHF
-	TRBV18	TRBJ2-2	-	16	TGTGCCAGCTCATCACCCACGGGACACAACACCGGGGAGCTGTTTTTT	CASSSPTGHNTGELFF
-	TRBV15	TRBJ1-6	-	14	TGTGCCACCAGCAGAGATCCGGGGAATTCACCCCTCCACTTT	CATSRDPGNSPLHF
-	TRBV29-1	TRBJ1-1	-	11	TGCAGCGTTGTAGGGGGCACTGAAGCTTTCTTT	CSVVGGTEAFF
-	TRBV4-2	TRBJ2-4	TRBD1	14	TGTGCCAGCAGAGACACAGGGGCCGGGAACATTCAGTACTTC	CASRDTGAGNIQYF
-	TRBV5-5	TRBJ1-4	-	15	TGTGCCAGCAGTGTTAAGAGGACAGTGGATGAAAAACTGTTTTTT	CASSVKRTVDEKLFF
few	TRBV14	TRBJ2-5	-	15	TGTGCCAGCAGCTCCCGAAGGGGCCCCCAAGAGACCCAGTACTTC	CASSSRRGPQETQYF
-	TRBV2	TRBJ1-5	-	14	TGTGCCAGCAAGGGGGACGGAAGCAATCAGCCCCAGCATTTT	CASKGDGSNQPQHF
-	TRBV3-1/TRBV3-2	TRBJ2-2	-	14	TGTGCCAGCAGCCAGACTAGGGTTACCGGGGAGCTGTTTTTT	CASSQTRVTGELFF
once	TRBV4-2	TRBJ1-2	-	17	TGTGCCAGCAGCCAAGAGGGGGGGACCTTTACTACCTATGGCTACACCTTC	CASSQEGGTFTTYGYTF
-	TRBV10-3	TRBJ1-5	-	15	TGTGCCATCAGTGAGGGGGGCCAACGCAATCAGCCCCAGCATTTT	CAISEGGQRNQPQHF
once	TRBV7-9	TRBJ1-2	TRBD1	13	TGTGCCAGCAGCCTCGGACAGGGTTGGGGCTACACCTTC	CASSLGQGWGYTF
-	TRBV4-1	TRBJ1-5	TRBD1	16	TGCGCCAGCAGCCAAGAGGCAGGGGGCAATATCCAGCCCCAGCATTTT	CASSQEAGGNIQPQHF
-	TRBV3-1/TRBV3-2	TRBJ2-2	TRBD2	18	TGTGCCAGCAGTCGACTAGCGGCGGCCAGACCGAACACCGGGGAGCTGTTTTTT	CASSRLAAARPNTGELFF
-	TRBV9	TRBJ2-7	TRBD1	13	TGTGCCAGCAGCGAATCAGGGGGCTACGAGCAGTACTTC	CASSESGGYEQYF
-	TRBV7-9	TRBJ1-2	-	13	TGTGCCAGCAGCCTAACTTTTAACTATGGCTACACCTTC	CASSLTFNYGYTF
-	TRBV7-9	TRBJ1-4	-	15	TGTGCCAGCAGCTTCCGGCTCAGGGGTGGAGAAAAACTGTTTTTT	CASSFRLRGGEKLFF
-	TRBV20-1	TRBJ1-2	-	10	TGCAGTGCCCAGCGGAATGGCTACACCTTC	CSAQRNGYTF
-	TRBV7-9	TRBJ2-2	TRBD1	15	TGTGCCAGCAGCTTCGGACAGGGCCGGGCCGGGGAGCTGTTTTTT	CASSFGQGRAGELFF
-	TRBV29-1	TRBJ2-5	-	13	TGCAGCGTTGCCCAGCGGATGACAGAGACCCAGTACTTC	CSVAQRMTETQYF
-	TRBV6-5	TRBJ1-2	-	14	TGTGCCAGCCTAAGCACGGCAGGGGACTATGGCTACACCTTC	CASLSTAGDYGYTF
-	TRBV5-1	TRBJ2-3	TRBD2	16	TGCGCCAGCAGCTCAATGGGAACTAGCGGGGCGAATACGCAGTATTTT	CASSSMGTSGANTQYF
-	TRBV18	TRBJ1-5	TRBD1	15	TGTGCCAGCTCAGAGGGACAGGGGGTTTATCAGCCCCAGCATTTT	CASSEGQGVYQPQHF
-	TRBV3-1/TRBV3-2	TRBJ2-5	TRBD2	17	TGTGCCAGCAAGGGCGGAGCGGGGGGGCCGATTGGGGAGACCCAGTACTTC	CASKGGAGGPIGETQYF